The clone carrying this TCR beta chain turned up a few times. Its cognate antigen is unknown. This record comes from a study of T cell repertoires in cytomegalovirus infection. Study in general: Indications of both CMV infection and matching HLA type were provided by public TCR beta signatures.

TCRdb used MiXCR to reprocess the reads, holding one entry per CDR3 protein. The repertoire holds about 310,000 distinct CDR3 sequences, with 15% to 20% as singletons. General study findings and limits: Cumulative public TCR beta family frequency identified carriers of CMV plus the relevant HLA. HLA-C-restricted CMV-specific TCR beta clonotypes prevailed in the ex vivo response.

V shed 7 bases and J shed 1 base, with 10 bases lying between them. CDR1 is SQVTM, CDR2 ANQGSEA, per germline. The CDR3 has 13 residues. V and J are TRBV29-1 and TRBJ2-2; D not resolved. The sequenced sample consisted of PBMCs. This receptor was taken from a human donor in good health (CMV status not recorded). Some clones in this sample may be carry-over from other donors' samples. In nucleotides, the CDR3 is TGCAGCGGGCTCCATCGGAACACCGGGGAGCTGTTTTTT. Encoded protein: CSGLHRNTGELFF.